Shown below are 20 T cell receptor beta chains from a single sample sequenced in a study of identical twins. TCRdb used MiXCR to reprocess the 5' RACE reads, holding one entry per CDR3 protein. The sample yields approximately 220,000 distinct CDR3 sequences, 7.5% seen once. This sample was shared with a second study, whose subject was yellow fever vaccine responses in identical twins.

The sample consisted of memory (CD45RO+) T cells sorted from blood. All receptors come from a woman between 18 and 30 years old in good health.

Many counts were recorded for this clonotype. The gene calls are TRBV5-1 and TRBJ2-4; D is undetermined. Between the trimmed V and J ends, which lost 0 bases and 1 base, there was a span of 14 bases. In germline, CDR1 is SGHRS, CDR2 YFSETQ. This CDR3 spans 17 amino acids. The DNA for the CDR3 is TGCGCCAGCAGCTTGGGTGGTTCCGTTGCTGCCAAAAACATTCAGTACTTC. Its translation: CASSLGGSVAAKNIQYF.

The chain carries TRBV12-3 or TRBV12-4 and TRBJ2-3, with 10 bases matching TRBD2. The CDR3 is 16 amino acids. Losses at the gene ends were 2 bases for V and 4 bases for J; bases not matched to a gene: 6. The CDR3: CASSLYPSGGADTQYF. In DNA form, the CDR3 reads TGTGCCAGCAGTTTATACCCTAGCGGGGGTGCAGATACGCAGTATTTT.

The V gene is TRBV10-3, the J gene TRBJ2-5; 9 bases align to TRBD2. Germline assignment: CDR1 ENHRY and CDR2 SYGVKD. This CDR3 spans 15 amino acids. With V trimmed by 2 bases and J by 2 bases, 3 bases remained unmatched. CDR3 in amino acids: CAISEPGLAQETQYF. In DNA form, the CDR3 reads TGTGCCATCAGTGAGCCGGGACTAGCTCAAGAGACCCAGTACTTC.

This clonotype was counted ten times or more. The rearrangement links TRBV11-1 to TRBJ2-7; no clear D gene. Germline CDR1 and CDR2: SGHAT and FQDESV (reference sequence). The CDR3 length is 14 residues. V was pared by 5 bases and J by 2 bases, with 13 bases between. The CDR3 region is CASSRRRPPYEQYF. The CDR3, as DNA: TGTGCCAGCAGCCGACGCAGGCCCCCCTACGAGCAGTACTTC. Together with reference TRBV11-1 and TRBJ2-7, the CDR3 gives the full variable domain: EAEVAQSPRYKITEKSQAVAFWCDPISGHATLYWYRQILGQGPELLVQFQDESVVDDSQLPKDRFSAERLKGVDSTLKIQPAELGDSAMYLCASSRRRPPYEQYFGPGTRLTVT.

This clonotype was observed a handful of times. The chain employs TRBV9 and TRBJ2-7, with TRBD2 matching over 10 bases. The CDR3 length is 16 residues. In germline, CDR1 is SGDLS, CDR2 YYNGEE. V shed 4 bases and J 4 bases; nucleotides not matched to a gene: 11. The CDR3 region is CASSRAGASGSYEQYF. The CDR3 DNA sequence: TGTGCCAGCAGCCGCGCTGGGGCTAGCGGGAGTTACGAGCAGTACTTC.

This clonotype appeared a few times. V gene TRBV4-3 combines with J gene TRBJ2-6; D gene uncertain. With 0 bases removed from V and 0 bases from J, the gap between germline ends came to 6 bases. The germline V gene encodes CDR1 LGHNA and CDR2 YSLEER. The CDR3 loop spans 16 amino acids. The CDR3 loop reads CASSQDPRSGANVLTF. The CDR3 DNA reads TGCGCCAGCAGCCAAGATCCCCGCTCTGGGGCCAACGTCCTGACTTTC.

The sample holds many counts of this clonotype. In DNA, the CDR3 is TGTGCCAGCAGCCGGACTAGCGAGCAGTTCTTC. Residues: CASSRTSEQFF. V usage is TRBV12-3 or TRBV12-4 and J usage is TRBJ2-1; 8 nucleotides align to TRBD2. CDR3 length: 11 amino acids. The V gene end was trimmed by 6 bases and the J gene end by 10 bases; junction bases not matched to a gene: 2.

The V and J genes are TRBV15 and TRBJ2-1; possible D gene TRBD2, 6 bases. Trimming removed 3 bases from V and 5 bases from J, with 17 bases in between. Germline loops: CDR1 LNHNV, CDR2 YYDKDF (reference sequence). The CDR3 consists of 16 residues. CDR3 nucleotide sequence: TGTGCCACCAGCAGGCCTATCTGGGGGGAAGACAATGAGCAGTTCTTC. This codes for CATSRPIWGEDNEQFF. The full variable domain, with the rest looked up from reference TRBV15 and TRBJ2-1, is DAMVIQNPRYQVTQFGKPVTLSCSQTLNHNVMYWYQQKSSQAPKLLFHYYDKDFNNEADTPDNFQSRRPNTSFCFLDIRSPGLGDTAMYLCATSRPIWGEDNEQFFGPGTRLTVL.

This CDR3 is CASSRQRFQDTQYF. As DNA, the CDR3 is TGTGCCAGCAGCCGTCAAAGGTTCCAAGATACGCAGTATTTT. The chain recombines TRBV14 with TRBJ2-3; D ambiguous. Germline CDR1 and CDR2: SGHDN and FVKESK. The CDR3 is 14 residues long. The germline V and J ends were trimmed by 4 bases and 5 bases, with 13 bases remaining between them.

This rearrangement joins TRBV6-5 to TRBJ2-7, with D perhaps TRBD1 (5 bases). V was shortened by 4 bases and J by 3 bases, with 10 bases between the two germline ends. CDR1 MNHEY and CDR2 SVGAGI come from the germline V gene. There are 13 residues in the CDR3. CDR3 region: CASSSGHNYEQYF. The CDR3 coding sequence is TGTGCCAGCAGTTCCGGACACAACTACGAGCAGTACTTC.

This clonotype was recorded at least ten times. The chain joins TRBV10-3 to TRBJ2-2, with 10 bases lining up with TRBD2. The CDR3 has 15 amino acids. Germline CDR1 is ENHRY and CDR2 is SYGVKD. The junction had 4 bases not matched to a gene; V was cut back by 6 bases and J by 3 bases. In DNA form, the CDR3 reads TGTGCCATCAGAGCGGGAGGGCTCGACACCGGGGAGCTGTTTTTT. Translation gives CAIRAGGLDTGELFF.

This clonotype came up many times. J is TRBJ1-6 and V is TRBV9, with D uncertain. The CDR3 extends over 14 amino acids. The V gene's germline CDR1 is SGDLS and CDR2 YYNGEE. Trimming left V 0 bases short and J 8 bases short, with 9 bases between. The CDR3 region has the DNA TGTGCCAGCAGCGTAGCCGGAGGTTATTCACCCCTCCACTTT. Residues: CASSVAGGYSPLHF.

This clonotype has ten or more counts. The chain carries TRBV4-1 and TRBJ1-5; 9 positions agree with TRBD1. In germline, CDR1 is MGHRA, CDR2 YSYEKL. Trimming removed 3 bases from V and 4 bases from J; junction bases left unmatched: 4. The CDR3 consists of 15 residues. CDR3 in amino acids: CASSQSGTGNQPQHF. For the CDR3, the DNA is TGCGCCAGCAGCCAGTCTGGGACAGGGAATCAGCCCCAGCATTTT.

This clonotype was seen only a few times. The rearrangement joins TRBV24-1 to TRBJ2-3, with unresolved D. CDR1 and CDR2 (germline): KGHDR, SFDVKD. This CDR3 region has 20 residues. The germline V and J ends were trimmed by 0 bases and 2 bases, with 23 bases remaining between them. The CDR3 loop reads CATSDLISGVVSHLTDTQYF. CDR3 DNA: TGTGCCACCAGTGATTTGATCTCTGGGGTGGTATCACACCTCACAGATACGCAGTATTTT.

This clonotype has a handful of counts. CDR3 loop: CASIPRTYTGELFF. The CDR3 DNA reads TGTGCCAGCATCCCCAGGACATACACCGGGGAGCTGTTTTTT. The gene calls are TRBV6-1 and TRBJ2-2; possible D gene TRBD1, 5 bases. The germline V gene encodes CDR1 MNHNS and CDR2 SASEGT. The CDR3 has 14 residues. V was trimmed by 7 bases and J by 3 bases, leaving 12 bases between them.

V and J are TRBV7-9 and TRBJ1-1, with D tentatively TRBD1 (6 bases). V was cut by 5 bases and J by 1 base, with 11 bases left in between. The CDR3 spans 14 residues. Germline CDR1 SEHNR, CDR2 FQNEAQ (reference sequence). CDR3 amino acids: CASSDLQGNTEAFF. In nucleotides, the CDR3 is TGTGCCAGCAGCGACCTACAGGGGAACACTGAAGCTTTCTTT.

Many counts were recorded for this clonotype. V is TRBV20-1 and J is TRBJ2-4; D is unclear. V lost 5 bases and J lost 0, with 14 bases in between. This CDR3 is built from 15 residues. CDR1 is DFQATT and CDR2 is SNEGSKA in the germline V gene (reference sequence). CDR3 in DNA: TGCAGTGCTGGTAACACTATGGGAGCCAAAAACATTCAGTACTTC. Translated, it gives CSAGNTMGAKNIQYF.

The table lists this clonotype with many counts. The V and J genes are TRBV9 and TRBJ1-1, with D possibly TRBD1 on 6 matching bases. This CDR3 spans 14 amino acids. Between the trimmed V and J ends, which lost 4 bases and 8 bases, there was a span of 18 bases. Germline CDR1 and CDR2: SGDLS and YYNGEE. The CDR3 sequence is CASSLYRDYYEAFF. Here the CDR3 DNA reads TGTGCCAGCAGCCTCTACAGGGACTACTACGAAGCTTTCTTT.

This clonotype was seen repeatedly, ten times or more. The rearrangement uses TRBV2 and TRBJ1-5; a possible D gene is TRBD1 (5 bases). Germline CDR1 SNHLY, CDR2 FYNNEI. V was shortened by 6 bases and J by 6 bases, with 9 bases between the two germline ends. This CDR3 is 12 amino acids long. CDR3 sequence (DNA): TGTGCCAGCAGCAGGGTTACTCAGCCCCAGCATTTT. Translation gives CASSRVTQPQHF.

This clonotype was recorded at least ten times. The chain joins TRBV27 to TRBJ1-1; D gene unclear. CDR1 is MNHEY, CDR2 SMNVEV, per germline (reference sequence). CDR3 size: 15 residues. The ends were cut back, 0 bases at V and 0 bases at J, with 8 bases in the middle. The CDR3: CASSLSVGLNTEAFF. The CDR3 region has the DNA TGTGCCAGCAGTTTATCAGTGGGCCTGAACACTGAAGCTTTCTTT.